This is a list of T cell receptor beta chains from one sample in a study of blood T cells in healthy people across ages. TCRdb called the 5' RACE reads again in MiXCR, with one record for every CDR3 protein. The sample lists roughly 720,000 distinct CDR3 sequences, roughly 50% seen once, with around 41% in the top ten. What was sequenced was blood. The receptors shown here come from a man older than 75 in good health. CDR3s include the opening cysteine and the closing phenylalanine or tryptophan. The D gene is left open where the match is weak. Some rows mark clone size as missing; the rest say once, few, many or name a class of expanded clone.

j_call,d_call,clone_size,v_call,cdr3_aa,cdr3_nt
TRBJ2-3,-,few,TRBV6-1,CATTDAPSTDTQYF,TGTGCCACCACGGACGCCCCTAGCACAGATACGCAGTATTTT
TRBJ2-7,-,few,TRBV3-1,CASSQGPGGIYEQYF,TGTGCCAGCAGCCAAGGCCCAGGGGGGATCTACGAGCAGTACTTC
TRBJ2-7,TRBD2,once,TRBV13,CASSLGGGLAGASYEQYF,TGTGCCAGCAGCTTAGGAGGAGGACTAGCGGGGGCTTCCTACGAGCAGTACTTC
TRBJ1-6,TRBD1,few,TRBV29-1,CSDEKGAKDSPLHF,TGCAGCGACGAGAAGGGGGCGAAGGATTCACCCCTCCACTTT
TRBJ1-1,TRBD1,-,TRBV5-1,CASSGTGVNTEAFF,TGCGCCAGCAGCGGGACAGGGGTAAACACTGAAGCTTTCTTT
TRBJ2-3,TRBD2,-,TRBV4-1,CASSHPGRERYTDTQYF,TGCGCCAGCAGCCACCCAGGGAGGGAGAGGTACACAGATACGCAGTATTTT
TRBJ2-5,TRBD2,few,TRBV6-2/TRBV6-3,CASSQTSGRRETQYF,TGTGCCAGCAGTCAGACTAGCGGGAGGAGGGAGACCCAGTACTTC
TRBJ2-1,TRBD1,few,TRBV27,CASSLDRGGNEQFF,TGTGCCAGCAGTTTGGACAGGGGGGGCAATGAGCAGTTCTTC
TRBJ2-7,-,-,TRBV7-6,CASSPTATAYEQYF,TGTGCCAGCAGCCCGACAGCCACCGCCTACGAGCAGTACTTC
TRBJ2-5,-,-,TRBV3-1,CASSQDPFQETQYF,TGTGCCAGCAGCCAAGATCCTTTCCAAGAGACCCAGTACTTC
TRBJ1-1,-,once,TRBV24-1,CATSGGTENTEAFF,TGTGCCACCAGTGGGGGGACGGAAAACACTGAAGCTTTCTTT
TRBJ2-1,TRBD2,-,TRBV7-3,CASTLSGAPYNEQFF,TGTGCCAGCACCTTGAGCGGGGCCCCTTACAATGAGCAGTTCTTC
TRBJ2-5,TRBD2,-,TRBV20-1,CSARKSGTSFETQYF,TGCAGTGCTAGAAAATCCGGGACTAGCTTCGAGACCCAGTACTTC
TRBJ1-2,-,-,TRBV2,CASRQSVYGYTF,TGTGCCAGCAGACAGTCAGTCTATGGCTACACCTTC
TRBJ1-5,TRBD1,-,TRBV20-1,CSARGATGADQPQHF,TGCAGTGCTAGAGGGGCGACAGGGGCGGATCAGCCCCAGCATTTT
TRBJ2-3,-,-,TRBV2,CASSARRSNTQYF,TGTGCCAGCAGCGCACGACGGTCGAATACGCAGTATTTT
TRBJ1-4,-,many,TRBV15,CATSKPGGVGEKLFF,TGTGCCACCAGCAAACCGGGGGGAGTAGGGGAAAAACTGTTTTTT
TRBJ2-1,TRBD1,-,TRBV11-3,CASSPGGQADNEQFF,TGTGCAAGCAGCCCCGGCGGACAGGCCGACAATGAGCAGTTCTTC
TRBJ2-1,TRBD1,-,TRBV5-4,CASSFGGDRASEQFF,TGTGCCAGCAGCTTTGGTGGGGACAGGGCGAGTGAGCAGTTCTTC
TRBJ2-7,TRBD2,-,TRBV6-5,CASGASGISYEQYF,TGTGCCAGCGGGGCGAGCGGGATCTCCTACGAGCAGTACTTC
TRBJ2-1,TRBD2,-,TRBV7-2,CASSATGTSAFGRQFF,TGTGCCAGCAGCGCGACCGGGACTAGCGCGTTTGGACGGCAGTTCTTC
TRBJ2-7,TRBD2,-,TRBV20-1,CSATRLAGHEQYF,TGCAGTGCTACTCGGCTAGCGGGACACGAGCAGTACTTC
TRBJ1-2,-,-,TRBV28,CASSSGPVRDYGYTF,TGTGCCAGCAGTTCCGGACCGGTTAGGGACTATGGCTACACCTTC
TRBJ2-5,-,-,TRBV6-6,CASSYRGGQETQYF,TGTGCCAGCAGTTACCGTGGGGGGCAAGAGACCCAGTACTTC
TRBJ2-5,-,-,TRBV12-3/TRBV12-4,CASSTRVLETQYF,TGTGCCAGCAGTACAAGGGTCCTGGAGACCCAGTACTTC
TRBJ1-2,-,-,TRBV21-1,CASSKAWTPVNYGYTF,TGTGCCAGCAGCAAAGCTTGGACGCCCGTTAACTATGGCTACACCTTC
TRBJ2-5,-,-,TRBV7-3,CASSLGSHETQYF,TGTGCCAGCAGCTTAGGATCTCATGAGACCCAGTACTTC
TRBJ2-7,TRBD2,few,TRBV7-2,CASSLVTSGRGYEQYF,TGTGCCAGCAGCTTAGTGACTAGCGGGAGGGGGTACGAGCAGTACTTC
TRBJ1-5,-,few,TRBV29-1,CSVSISSNSNQPQHF,TGCAGCGTGTCGATCTCCTCCAATAGCAATCAGCCCCAGCATTTT
TRBJ2-7,TRBD1,-,TRBV20-1,CSARFGAGGSYEQYF,TGCAGTGCTAGATTTGGGGCAGGGGGCTCCTACGAGCAGTACTTC
TRBJ2-1,-,-,TRBV29-1,CSVGTGVGGEQFF,TGCAGCGTTGGGACGGGAGTCGGAGGTGAGCAGTTCTTT
TRBJ1-5,-,few,TRBV20-1,CSAPFQNSNQPQHF,TGCAGTGCTCCCTTCCAAAATAGCAATCAGCCCCAGCATTTT
TRBJ1-2,-,-,TRBV7-2,CASSFRVQGAHGYTF,TGTGCCAGCAGCTTTAGGGTACAGGGAGCCCATGGCTACACCTTC
TRBJ1-2,TRBD1,-,TRBV30,CAWRRDSYPNYGYTF,TGTGCCTGGAGGAGGGACAGTTACCCTAACTATGGCTACACCTTC
TRBJ1-2,TRBD1,-,TRBV2,CASLGGYYGYTF,TGTGCCAGCTTAGGGGGCTACTATGGCTACACCTTC
TRBJ2-1,TRBD1,few,TRBV5-1,CASSPGGAVYNEQFF,TGCGCCAGCAGCCCAGGGGGCGCGGTCTACAATGAGCAGTTCTTC
TRBJ2-7,-,-,TRBV9,CASSDFSEPSYEQYF,TGTGCCAGCAGCGATTTTTCGGAACCATCCTACGAGCAGTACTTC
TRBJ2-1,-,-,TRBV10-3,CAISAAGSSYNEQFF,TGTGCCATCAGTGCGGCGGGGAGCTCCTACAATGAGCAGTTCTTC
TRBJ2-7,TRBD1,-,TRBV12-3/TRBV12-4,CASRATGMSYEQYF,TGTGCCAGCAGAGCGACAGGGATGTCCTACGAGCAGTACTTC
TRBJ1-2,-,-,TRBV7-9,CASSFSGQAGGYTF,-
TRBJ2-3,TRBD2,-,TRBV4-1,CASSQEGLAGFADTQYF,TGCGCCAGCAGCCAAGAAGGGCTAGCGGGATTTGCAGATACGCAGTATTTT
TRBJ2-5,TRBD2,many,TRBV7-9,CASSVAGGFETQYF,TGTGCCAGCAGCGTAGCGGGAGGGTTTGAGACCCAGTACTTC
TRBJ2-4,TRBD1,few,TRBV6-5,CASSGTGTVQYF,TGTGCCAGCAGTGGGACCGGGACAGTTCAGTACTTC
TRBJ1-5,-,-,TRBV18,CASSPAQGGQPQHF,TGTGCCAGCTCACCAGCGCAGGGCGGTCAGCCCCAGCATTTT
TRBJ2-7,-,-,TRBV14,CASSAGTGPYEQYF,TGTGCCAGCAGCGCCGGGACGGGCCCCTACGAGCAGTACTTC
TRBJ2-1,-,-,TRBV30,CAWSTRGGEQFF,TGTGCCTGGAGTACCCGAGGGGGTGAGCAGTTCTTC
TRBJ2-1,-,few,TRBV15,CATSGQIGAGKYNEQFF,TGTGCCACCAGCGGCCAAATCGGGGCTGGAAAGTACAATGAGCAGTTCTTC
TRBJ2-7,TRBD2,-,TRBV9,CASSAGLAGASYEQYF,TGTGCCAGCAGCGCGGGACTAGCGGGAGCGTCCTACGAGCAGTACTTC
TRBJ2-1,TRBD2,once,TRBV7-9,CASSFTAGVHEQFF,TGTGCCAGCAGCTTTACAGCGGGAGTACATGAGCAGTTCTTC
TRBJ1-6,-,few,TRBV15,CATSEAGFWSPLHF,TGTGCCACCAGTGAAGCCGGTTTTTGGTCACCCCTCCACTTT